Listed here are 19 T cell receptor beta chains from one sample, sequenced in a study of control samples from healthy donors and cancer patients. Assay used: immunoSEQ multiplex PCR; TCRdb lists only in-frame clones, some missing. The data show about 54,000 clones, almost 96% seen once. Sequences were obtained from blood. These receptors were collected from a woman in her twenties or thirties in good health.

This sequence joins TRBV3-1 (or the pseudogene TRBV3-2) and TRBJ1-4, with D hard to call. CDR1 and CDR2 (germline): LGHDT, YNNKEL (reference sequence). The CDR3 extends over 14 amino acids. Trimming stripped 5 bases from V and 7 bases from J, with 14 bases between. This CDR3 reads CASSKSRVAEKLFF. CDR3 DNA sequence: TGTGCCAGCAGCAAAAGCCGGGTGGCTGAAAAACTGTTTTTT.

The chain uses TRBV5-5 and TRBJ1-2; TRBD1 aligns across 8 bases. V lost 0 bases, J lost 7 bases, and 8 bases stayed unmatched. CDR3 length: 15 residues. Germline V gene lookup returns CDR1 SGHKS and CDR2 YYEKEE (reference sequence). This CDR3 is CASSLGTGLPSGYTF. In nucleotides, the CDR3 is TGTGCCAGCAGCTTGGGGACAGGGCTCCCTAGTGGCTACACCTTC.

The CDR3 spells CASSTWTGGLTGVETQYF. The CDR3, as DNA: TGTGCCAGCAGCACGTGGACAGGGGGCTTAACGGGAGTAGAGACCCAGTACTTC. The rearrangement uses TRBV13 and TRBJ2-5; the match to TRBD1 covers 11 bases. CDR1 PRHDT and CDR2 FYEKMQ come from the germline V gene (reference sequence). Germline trimming cut 5 bases from V and 4 bases from J; bases unmatched to any gene: 15. The CDR3 is made up of 18 amino acids.

As DNA, the CDR3 is TGTGCCAGCAGCTTAAGTCGGCGAGACACTGAAGCTTTCTTT. It translates to CASSLSRRDTEAFF. The V gene is TRBV27, the J gene TRBJ1-1, with D unclear. The CDR3 consists of 14 residues. Trimming pared 6 bases from V and 3 bases from J, leaving 14 bases between. CDR1 is MNHEY, CDR2 SMNVEV, per germline (reference sequence).

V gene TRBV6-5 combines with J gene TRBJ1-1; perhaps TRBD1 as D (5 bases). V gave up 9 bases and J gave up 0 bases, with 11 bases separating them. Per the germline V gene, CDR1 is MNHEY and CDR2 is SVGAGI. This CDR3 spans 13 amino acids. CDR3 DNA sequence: TGTGCCAGTAAAAGACAGATGAACACTGAAGCTTTCTTT. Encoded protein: CASKRQMNTEAFF.

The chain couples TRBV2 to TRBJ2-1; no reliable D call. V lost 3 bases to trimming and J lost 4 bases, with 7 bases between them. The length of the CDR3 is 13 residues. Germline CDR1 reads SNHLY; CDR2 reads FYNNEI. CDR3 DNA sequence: TGTGCCAGCAGTGAGTCAGTATACAATGAGCAGTTCTTC. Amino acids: CASSESVYNEQFF.

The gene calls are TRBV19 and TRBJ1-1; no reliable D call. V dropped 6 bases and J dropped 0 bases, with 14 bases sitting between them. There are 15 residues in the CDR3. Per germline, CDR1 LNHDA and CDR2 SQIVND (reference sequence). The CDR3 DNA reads TGTGCCAGTAGCGCCCCCGGAGGACTGAACACTGAAGCTTTCTTT. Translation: CASSAPGGLNTEAFF.

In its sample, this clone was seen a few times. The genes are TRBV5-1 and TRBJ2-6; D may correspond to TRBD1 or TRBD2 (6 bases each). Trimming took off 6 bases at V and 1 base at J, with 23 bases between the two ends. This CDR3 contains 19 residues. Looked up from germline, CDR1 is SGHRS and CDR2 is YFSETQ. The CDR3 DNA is TGCGCCAGCACAGGGGCAGGGGAGGATTTTAGGTCTGGGGCCAACGTCCTGACTTTC. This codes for CASTGAGEDFRSGANVLTF.

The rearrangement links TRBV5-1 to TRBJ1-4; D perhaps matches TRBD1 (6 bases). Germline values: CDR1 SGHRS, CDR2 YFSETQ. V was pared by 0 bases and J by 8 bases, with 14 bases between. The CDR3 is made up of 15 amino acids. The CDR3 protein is CASSLGGGPEEKLFF. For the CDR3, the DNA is TGCGCCAGCAGCTTGGGTGGGGGGCCCGAAGAAAAACTGTTTTTT.

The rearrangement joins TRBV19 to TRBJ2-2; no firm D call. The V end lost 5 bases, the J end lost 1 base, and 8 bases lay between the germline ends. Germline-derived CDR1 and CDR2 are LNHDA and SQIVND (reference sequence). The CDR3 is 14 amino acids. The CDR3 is CASSPARNTGELFF. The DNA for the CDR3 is TGTGCCAGTAGTCCGGCCCGGAACACCGGGGAGCTGTTTTTT.

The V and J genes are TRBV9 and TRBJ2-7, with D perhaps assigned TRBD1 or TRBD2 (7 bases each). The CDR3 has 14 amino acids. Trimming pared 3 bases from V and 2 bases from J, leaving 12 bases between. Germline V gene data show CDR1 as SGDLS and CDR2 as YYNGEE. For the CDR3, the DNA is TGTGCCAGCAGCGCAGGGGGGGCCGCCTACGAGCAGTACTTC. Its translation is CASSAGGAAYEQYF.

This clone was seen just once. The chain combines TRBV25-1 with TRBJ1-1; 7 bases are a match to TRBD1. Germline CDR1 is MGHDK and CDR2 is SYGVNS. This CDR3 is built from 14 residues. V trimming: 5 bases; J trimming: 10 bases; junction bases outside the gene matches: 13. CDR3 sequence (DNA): TGTGCCAGCAGTACGATCCGGGACAGCTTTGTAGCTTTCTTT. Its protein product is CASSTIRDSFVAFF. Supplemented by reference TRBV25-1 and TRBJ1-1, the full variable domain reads EADIYQTPRYLVIGTGKKITLECSQTMGHDKMYWYQQDPGMELHLIHYSYGVNSTEKGDLSSESTVSRIRTEHFPLTLESARPSHTSQYLCASSTIRDSFVAFFGQGTRLTVV.

The chain's CDR3 is CAWSGGLAGLYTGELFF. The CDR3 DNA follows: TGTGCCTGGAGTGGAGGACTAGCGGGACTTTACACCGGGGAGCTGTTTTTT. The V call is TRBV30, the J call TRBJ2-2; 12 positions agree with TRBD2. Germline V gene lookup returns CDR1 GTSNPN and CDR2 SVGIG (reference sequence). This CDR3 has 17 amino acids. V dropped 1 base and J dropped 3; count of bases not matched to a gene: 6.

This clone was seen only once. The CDR3 is CASTDRAQETQYF. CDR3 DNA sequence: TGTGCCAGCACTGACAGGGCCCAAGAGACCCAGTACTTC. This chain uses TRBV12-3 or TRBV12-4 with TRBJ2-5, with TRBD1 matching over 7 bases. The trim removed 7 bases at V and 1 base at J, leaving 3 bases unmatched. This CDR3 has 13 amino acids.

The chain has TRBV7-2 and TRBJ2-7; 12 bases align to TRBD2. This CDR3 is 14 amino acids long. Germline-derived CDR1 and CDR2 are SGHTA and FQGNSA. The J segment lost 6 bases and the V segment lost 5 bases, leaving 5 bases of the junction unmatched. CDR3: CASSRLAGGGEQYF. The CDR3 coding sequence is TGTGCCAGCAGCCGGCTAGCGGGAGGGGGCGAGCAGTACTTC.

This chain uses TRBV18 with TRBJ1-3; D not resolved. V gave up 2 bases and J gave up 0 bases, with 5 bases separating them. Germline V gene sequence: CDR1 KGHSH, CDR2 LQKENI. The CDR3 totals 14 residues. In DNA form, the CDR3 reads TGTGCCAGCTCACCAGGGAGCTCTGGAAACACCATATATTTT. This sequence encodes CASSPGSSGNTIYF.

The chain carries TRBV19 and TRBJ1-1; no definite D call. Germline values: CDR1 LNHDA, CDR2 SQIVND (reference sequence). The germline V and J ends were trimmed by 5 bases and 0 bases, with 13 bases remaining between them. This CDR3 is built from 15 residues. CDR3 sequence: CASSSNRLLNTEAFF. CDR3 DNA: TGTGCCAGTAGTTCGAACCGCCTGCTGAACACTGAAGCTTTCTTT.

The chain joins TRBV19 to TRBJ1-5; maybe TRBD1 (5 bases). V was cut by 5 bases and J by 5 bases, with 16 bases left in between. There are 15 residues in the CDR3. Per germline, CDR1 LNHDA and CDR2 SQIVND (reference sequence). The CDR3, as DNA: TGTGCCAGTAGTCCGAATGGGGGAAAGCATCAGCCCCAGCATTTT. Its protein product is CASSPNGGKHQPQHF.

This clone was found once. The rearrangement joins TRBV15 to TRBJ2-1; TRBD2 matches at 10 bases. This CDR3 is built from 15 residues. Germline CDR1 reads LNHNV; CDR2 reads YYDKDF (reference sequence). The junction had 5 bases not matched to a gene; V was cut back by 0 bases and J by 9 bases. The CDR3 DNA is TGTGCCACCAGCAGAGATCTAGCGGGAGCGGCTGAGCAGTTCTTC. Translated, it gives CATSRDLAGAAEQFF.